Below, 10 T cell receptor beta chains from the same sample are listed, as sequenced in a study of T-cell reconstitution after alpha-beta-depleted transplantation in children. Researchers prepared the TCRbeta library using unique molecular identifiers, the study reports. TCRdb fed the PCR reads into MiXCR, producing one record per CDR3 protein. The table lists approximately 18,000 distinct CDR3 sequences, around 13% of them singletons. Here the sequenced sample was PBMCs, mostly from graft donor cells, taken 60 days after TCRalphabeta/CD19-depleted stem cell transplant. These receptor sequences come from a female patient aged 2 to 10 who had a stem cell transplant for congenital amegakaryocytic thrombocytopenia, so the T cells may come from the graft donor.

This clonotype was detected many times. The rearrangement joins TRBV2 to TRBJ2-2, with 13 bases lining up with TRBD2. CDR3 length: 15 amino acids. Trimming cost V 4 bases and J 4 bases; bases outside gene matches: 0. CDR1 SNHLY and CDR2 FYNNEI come from the germline V gene. The chain's CDR3 is CASSGTSGSTGELFF. The CDR3 nucleotides are TGTGCCAGCAGTGGGACTAGCGGGAGCACCGGGGAGCTGTTTTTT.

This rearrangement joins TRBV12-3 or TRBV12-4 to TRBJ1-4; D is possibly TRBD1 (6 bases). The V end was cut by 4 bases, the J end by 4 bases, with 10 bases between. The CDR3 spans 14 residues. This CDR3 is CASSYDRNNEKLFF. DNA for the CDR3: TGTGCCAGCAGTTACGACAGGAATAATGAAAAACTGTTTTTT.

This clonotype occurred many times. V and J are TRBV12-3 or TRBV12-4 and TRBJ2-1, with 10 bases lining up with TRBD2. Germline trimming cut 3 bases from V and 9 bases from J; bases unmatched to any gene: 5. This CDR3 has 14 amino acids. CDR3 protein: CASSFLAGATEQFF. In DNA form, the CDR3 reads TGTGCCAGCAGTTTTCTAGCGGGAGCCACTGAGCAGTTCTTC.

By share of the sample, this clonotype is medium-sized. The V call is TRBV20-1, the J call TRBJ2-1, with D possibly matching TRBD2 (8 bases). Trimming removed 0 bases from V and 13 bases from J, with 16 bases in between. The germline CDR1 and CDR2 sequences are DFQATT and SNEGSKA (reference sequence). This CDR3 is 13 amino acids long. The CDR3 DNA reads as TGCAGTGCTAGAGATATCGGGAGGGGGCAACAGTTCTTC. Translation: CSARDIGRGQQFF.

This clonotype showed up just a few times. V gene TRBV27 combines with J gene TRBJ2-5, with 7 bases fitting TRBD2. The CDR3 covers 14 residues. Germline CDR1 reads MNHEY; CDR2 reads SMNVEV (reference sequence). Trimming took 3 bases from V and 2 from J; bases not matched to a gene: 3. CDR3 residues: CASSFWEGQETQYF. As DNA, the CDR3 is TGTGCCAGCAGTTTCTGGGAGGGGCAAGAGACCCAGTACTTC.

This chain links TRBV6-2 or TRBV6-3 with TRBJ2-6; weak D call: TRBD1 (5 bases). The CDR3 sequence is 17 residues long. The germline V gene encodes CDR1 MNHEY and CDR2 SVGEGT. The germline V and J ends were trimmed by 6 bases and 2 bases, with 17 bases remaining between them. Here the CDR3 reads CASRGQGLPTGANVLTF. CDR3 bases: TGTGCCAGCAGAGGGCAGGGTCTCCCCACTGGGGCCAACGTCCTGACTTTC.

The chain joins TRBV5-1 to TRBJ2-7, with a tentative D call TRBD2 (6 bases). V was clipped by 4 bases and J by 6 bases, with 17 bases between them. The CDR3 has 14 residues. Germline V CDR1 and CDR2: SGHRS, YFSETQ. CDR3 residues: CASSGLGLSAEQYF. The CDR3 nucleotides read TGCGCCAGCAGCGGACTGGGACTCTCGGCCGAGCAGTACTTC.

By sample fraction, this clonotype is medium-sized. V is TRBV28 and J is TRBJ1-3; TRBD1 might be the D (6 bases). Trimming cost V 6 bases and J 1 base, with 10 bases left between them. The germline CDR1 and CDR2 sequences are MDHEN and SYDVKM. This CDR3 spans 14 amino acids. The CDR3 is CASSKQGSGNTIYF. The CDR3 DNA reads as TGTGCCAGCAGCAAACAGGGATCTGGAAACACCATATATTTT.

The sample holds many counts of this clonotype. This chain links TRBV5-1 with TRBJ2-3; 7 nucleotides match TRBD2. Germline-derived CDR1 and CDR2 are SGHRS and YFSETQ. V shed 3 bases and J 0 bases; nucleotides not matched to a gene: 4. CDR3 size: 15 residues. In nucleotides, the CDR3 is TGCGCCAGCAGCTGGGGGGGTAGCAGCACAGATACGCAGTATTTT. Protein sequence: CASSWGGSSTDTQYF. Full variable domain (missing parts from reference TRBV5-1 and TRBJ2-3): KAGVTQTPRYLIKTRGQQVTLSCSPISGHRSVSWYQQTPGQGLQFLFEYFSETQRNKGNFPGRFSGRQFSNSRSEMNVSTLELGDSALYLCASSWGGSSTDTQYFGPGTRLTVL.

This clonotype showed up just a few times. V usage is TRBV12-3 or TRBV12-4 and J usage is TRBJ1-5; TRBD1 matches 8 bases. The CDR3 loop spans 17 amino acids. V shed 3 bases, J shed 4 bases, and the junction held 11 bases outside the gene matches. CDR3 protein: CASSFRQGRDSNQPQHF. The CDR3 DNA sequence: TGTGCCAGCAGTTTTCGACAGGGGCGGGATTCGAATCAGCCCCAGCATTTT.